The rows below give T cell receptor beta chains drawn from one sample of a study of a mutant IDH1 vaccine in newly diagnosed glioma. Sequencing was performed with immunoSEQ multiplex PCR; in TCRdb, only in-frame clones are kept and a portion is missing. The sample holds tens of thousands of clones; about 91% are singletons and the top ten take over 2%. Their antigens are not known. The sample was PBMCs, taken from a glioma patient whose treatment included an IDH1 peptide vaccine. The receptors were sampled from a man between 50 and 59 years old with glioma. Each CDR3 is given with its conserved first and last residue. D genes are given only for firm matches. The size entry is marked missing in some rows and otherwise reads once, few, many or a size class.

>TRBJ2-7|NA|TRBV10-1|TRBD1
CASSEDRDSYEQYF
TGCGCCAGCAGTGAGGACCGGGACAGTTACGAGCAGTACTTC
>TRBJ1-4|NA|TRBV18|NA
CASSRHPAGNEKLFF
TGTGCCAGCTCACGTCACCCGGCGGGAAATGAAAAACTGTTTTTT
>TRBJ1-2|NA|TRBV4-3|NA
CASSQDIPGDYYGYTF
TGCGCCAGCAGCCAAGATATCCCAGGGGATTACTATGGCTACACCTTC
>TRBJ2-1|NA|TRBV5-1|NA
CASSLLGKNNEQFF
TGCGCCAGCAGCCTCCTGGGGAAAAACAATGAGCAGTTCTTC
>TRBJ1-1|NA|TRBV4-3|NA
CASSRVGENTEAFF
TGCGCCAGCAGCCGAGTCGGGGAGAACACTGAAGCTTTCTTT
>TRBJ2-7|once|TRBV10-1|TRBD2
CASSEGGVGRYEQYF
TGCGCCAGCAGTGAGGGGGGGGTTGGGAGGTACGAGCAGTACTTC
>TRBJ2-7|NA|TRBV9|NA
CASSVSQGTYEQYF
TGTGCCAGCAGCGTATCTCAGGGAACCTACGAGCAGTACTTC
>TRBJ2-1|NA|TRBV5-5|TRBD2
CASSASGGPSPKEQFF
TGTGCCAGCAGCGCATCGGGGGGGCCCTCGCCGAAGGAGCAGTTCTTC
>TRBJ2-4|NA|TRBV5-5|NA
CASSSGPVKNIQYF
TGTGCCAGCAGCTCGGGACCGGTGAAAAACATTCAGTACTTC
>TRBJ2-3|NA|TRBV19|NA
CASSTGRRTVTDTQYF
TGTGCCAGTAGTACAGGCCGCCGGACTGTCACAGATACGCAGTATTTT
>TRBJ1-1|NA|TRBV6-1|TRBD1
CASSEDRGDTEAFF
TGTGCCAGCAGTGAAGACAGGGGAGACACTGAAGCTTTCTTT
>TRBJ2-7|once|TRBV13|NA
CASSLGPASEQYF
TGTGCCAGCAGCTTAGGACCGGCTTCGGAGCAGTACTTC
>TRBJ2-7|NA|TRBV9|NA
CASSVDMSYEQYF
TGTGCCAGCAGCGTAGACATGTCCTACGAGCAGTACTTC
>TRBJ1-4|NA|TRBV7-8|NA
CASSLAMGRVEKLFF
TGTGCCAGCAGCTTAGCGATGGGGCGCGTTGAAAAACTGTTTTTT
>TRBJ2-1|NA|TRBV5-1|TRBD1
CASSPRTGTNEQFF
TGCGCCAGCAGCCCCAGGACAGGTACGAATGAGCAGTTCTTC
>TRBJ2-7|NA|TRBV7-9|NA
CASSPSGRELYEQYF
TGTGCCAGCAGCCCAAGCGGCCGGGAGCTATACGAGCAGTACTTC
>TRBJ2-5|NA|TRBV7-7|TRBD1
CASSYSTGVETQYF
TGTGCTAGCAGCTACTCGACAGGGGTGGAGACCCAGTACTTC
>TRBJ2-7|NA|TRBV7-9|TRBD1
CASSLARTGSYEQYF
TGTGCCAGCAGCTTAGCCCGGACAGGATCCTACGAGCAGTACTTC
>TRBJ1-5|NA|TRBV19|TRBD1
CASSLTGDGQPQHF
TGTGCCAGTAGCCTGACAGGGGACGGGCAGCCCCAGCATTTT
>TRBJ1-5|NA|TRBV11-2|NA
CASSSGHSNQPQHF
TGTGCCAGCAGCTCGGGCCACAGCAATCAGCCCCAGCATTTT
>TRBJ2-7|NA|TRBV5-1|TRBD1
CASSTTGTHEQYF
TGCGCCAGCAGCACGACAGGGACCCACGAGCAGTACTTC
>TRBJ1-3|NA|TRBV7-2|NA
CASSLRQSSGNTIYF
TGTGCCAGCAGCTTACGGCAGAGCTCTGGAAACACCATATATTTT
>TRBJ1-1|NA|TRBV7-9|TRBD1
CASSSQGVNTEAFF
TGTGCCAGCAGCTCACAGGGGGTAAACACTGAAGCTTTCTTT
>TRBJ1-1|NA|TRBV29-1|NA
CSVEDRAGATEAFF
TGCAGCGTTGAAGATCGTGCAGGGGCCACTGAAGCTTTCTTT
>TRBJ1-2|NA|TRBV28|NA
CASSPVIGGYTF
TGTGCCAGCAGTCCCGTGATAGGTGGCTACACCTTC
>TRBJ1-1|NA|TRBV5-6|NA
CASSTVNTEAFF
TGTGCCAGCAGCACAGTGAACACTGAAGCTTTCTTT
>TRBJ2-7|NA|TRBV7-2|NA
CASSPGRAFKEQYF
TGTGCCAGCAGCCCCGGCAGGGCGTTTAAGGAGCAGTACTTC
>TRBJ2-1|once|TRBV14|NA
CASSRQVYNEQFF
TGTGCCAGCAGCCGCCAGGTATACAATGAGCAGTTCTTC
>TRBJ1-2|NA|TRBV27|NA
CASSLSQDGLYGYTF
TGTGCCAGCAGTTTATCACAGGACGGCCTGTATGGCTACACCTTC
>TRBJ2-5|medium-sized|TRBV5-1|TRBD2
CASRYTGTRGETQYF
TGCGCCAGCAGATATACCGGGACTAGAGGGGAGACCCAGTACTTC
>TRBJ1-5|NA|TRBV6-1|NA
CASSDTGYSNQPQHF
TGTGCCAGCAGTGATACAGGTTATAGCAATCAGCCCCAGCATTTT
>TRBJ2-7|NA|TRBV5-1|NA
CASSAGGTVVAYEQYF
TGCGCCAGCAGCGCAGGGGGGACAGTTGTAGCCTACGAGCAGTACTTC
>TRBJ2-3|NA|TRBV11-3|TRBD2
CASSLGLARTDTQYF
TGTGCCAGCAGCCTAGGACTAGCCCGCACAGATACGCAGTATTTT
>TRBJ1-3|NA|TRBV29-1|NA
CSVVTRNTIYF
TGCAGCGTTGTAACCAGAAACACCATATATTTT
>TRBJ2-3|NA|TRBV5-1|NA
CASRGQPTFTDTQYF
TGCGCCAGCAGAGGACAACCGACCTTCACAGATACGCAGTATTTT
>TRBJ1-1|NA|TRBV14|NA
CASSQGRQGRSPNTEAFF
TGTGCCAGCAGCCAAGGTCGTCAGGGGCGATCCCCGAACACTGAAGCTTTCTTT
>TRBJ2-7|NA|TRBV18|TRBD1
CASSPQLGTGGGEQYF
TGTGCCAGCTCACCACAATTGGGGACAGGGGGCGGCGAGCAGTACTTC
>TRBJ2-7|NA|TRBV19|TRBD1
CASSIGQGEQYF
TGTGCCAGTAGTATCGGACAGGGCGAGCAGTACTTC
>TRBJ1-4|NA|TRBV2|NA
CASSDFGSATNEKLFF
TGTGCCAGCAGTGACTTTGGCTCAGCAACTAATGAAAAACTGTTTTTT
>TRBJ1-2|NA|TRBV4-2|NA
CASSQGNYGYTF
TGTGCCAGCAGCCAGGGGAACTATGGCTACACCTTC
>TRBJ2-7|NA|TRBV11-1|TRBD2
CASRPLAGSSYEQYF
TGTGCCAGCAGACCTCTAGCGGGATCCTCCTACGAGCAGTACTTC
>TRBJ1-2|NA|TRBV7-8|TRBD1
CASSLDRAYGYTF
TGTGCCAGCAGCCTAGACAGGGCCTATGGCTACACCTTC